What follows is one TCR beta chain and its context. This clone has just one count. No cognate antigen has been identified for it. One base away there is no much larger clone; base qualities are not given. TCR CDR3 regions were amplified from genomic DNA by multiplex PCR using the deep immunoSEQ assay. Extracted genomic DNA from each cell subset was distributed evenly across all wells of several immunoSEQ 96-well plates, and each plate was treated as a replicate. Each replicate PCR for sorted subsets received about 220 ng genomic DNA, equal to roughly 30,000 T cell genomes. Purified libraries were measured with a Qubit 3.0 fluorometer, size-checked on a Bioanalyzer 2100, and measured again with the KAPA Library Quantification kit. Each immunoSEQ 96-well plate was sequenced on its own single-read 150-cycle Illumina NextSeq 550 flow cell. The authors' analysis ran thus. Because only junctional sequences without quality scores were contained in the immunoSEQ output, filtering matching that applied to full-length reads could not be performed. To assign V/J genes and CDR3, sequences were annotated using PyIR, a Python wrapper for IgBLAST v1.9, with IMGT germline references. Any read was removed if the V/J assignment was weak (E-value above 1e-6), the CDR3 was missing, or the read contained stop codons, out-of-frame junctions, or ambiguous translated residues. A V3J clonotype was defined by an identical inferred V gene, J gene, and CDR3 amino acid sequence. To compute the percentage overlap between repertoires, the number of shared unique clonotypes was divided by the size of the smaller repertoire. RTK rarefaction, the Chao1 estimator, and Recon v2.1 estimates of unobserved clonotypes were used to assess repertoire richness. Generation probabilities for all TCRbeta clonotypes obtained by the gDNA method from a handful of donors were computed using OLGA. TCRdb took this table from immuneACCESS and kept in-frame rearrangements with V and J called. Such tables lack part of the clones; where checked against another copy, unresolved V genes explain under half of the gap, and the rest is unexplained. That table gives V, J and clone size, and the DNA gave D and trimming. The sample table records more than 850,000 clones; 78% of these occur just once. The ten largest clones represent approximately 0.52% of the sample.

The sample belongs to a study of shared clonotypes between healthy human individuals (dated by TCRdb to about 2020). Study-wide context: A few men and two women, aged 18 to 49 years, made up the cohort. For each donor, CD4 naive and CD4 memory were each run on three plates, CD8 naive on two plates, and CD8 memory on one plate. To estimate repertoire size and how much clonotype sharing occurs between individuals, the study deeply sequenced the blood TCR repertoires of roughly 5 healthy adults. To increase sequencing depth and limit assay-specific biases, different laboratories used diverse techniques to prepare libraries and sequence TCR repertoires. Between about 0.94 and 8.9 billion PBMCs per donor were obtained by leukapheresis.

Overall results and qualifications from the work: Larger estimated clonotype richness was generally found for naive subsets than for memory subsets. Sampling was limited to blood, and TCR repertoires in tissue likely differ from TCR repertoires in blood. Incomplete sequencing was indicated by rarefaction of sorted-subset datasets, despite the large sequencing depth. Higher generation probabilities were observed for clonotypes shared by all four sorted-subset donors than for non-shared clonotypes. Across a few donors, approximately 5% of naive CD4, 3% to 3.5% of naive CD8, 2.3% of memory CD4, and approximately 0.4% of memory CD8 clonotypes were shared. Because the study included a small number of donors, the genetic and exposure-history diversity represented was limited. Pairwise subsampling led to the expectation that sequencing depth would affect the degree of clonotype sharing among donors.

Trimming leaves V shorter by 1 base and J shorter by 2 bases, with the junction holding 13 bases beyond the gene matches. The germline V gene yields SGHVS for CDR1 and FNYEAQ for CDR2. The CDR3 starts with the cysteine, ends with the phenylalanine, and has 18 residues. Left in the record is the CDR3 DNA by itself, 54 bases read in frame from the first base. Donors were healthy HIV-negative adults with no recently reported acute infections or vaccinations. Every donor was a Caucasian adult residing in Nashville, Tennessee, USA. Magnetic negative selection was used to enrich CD4+ T cells, after which naive cells were positively selected on CD45RA and the negative fraction became the memory subset. Blood was collected by leukapheresis, and PBMCs were isolated by Ficoll-Histopaque density gradient centrifugation and then cryopreserved in liquid nitrogen vapor phase. Analytical flow cytometry was used to check the purity and quantity of each magnetically sorted T cell population. Each sorted fraction had its genomic DNA isolated and then quantified by UV absorbance on a Nanodrop 2000c.

The clonotype comes from a man between 18 and 29 years old in good health. Some clones in this sample may be carry-over from other donors' samples. Sequencing was carried out using memory CD4+ T cells from PBMCs. The label giving this sample's cell subset or site can be read as: CD45RA-negative fraction. The chain was built from TRBV7-6 and TRBJ2-7, with 8 bases matching TRBD2. The nucleotide sequence reads as follows: TGTGCCAGCAGCTTAGAGTCTAGCGGGCCTCTATCCACCTACGAGCAGTACTTC. Its translation is CASSLESSGPLSTYEQYF.